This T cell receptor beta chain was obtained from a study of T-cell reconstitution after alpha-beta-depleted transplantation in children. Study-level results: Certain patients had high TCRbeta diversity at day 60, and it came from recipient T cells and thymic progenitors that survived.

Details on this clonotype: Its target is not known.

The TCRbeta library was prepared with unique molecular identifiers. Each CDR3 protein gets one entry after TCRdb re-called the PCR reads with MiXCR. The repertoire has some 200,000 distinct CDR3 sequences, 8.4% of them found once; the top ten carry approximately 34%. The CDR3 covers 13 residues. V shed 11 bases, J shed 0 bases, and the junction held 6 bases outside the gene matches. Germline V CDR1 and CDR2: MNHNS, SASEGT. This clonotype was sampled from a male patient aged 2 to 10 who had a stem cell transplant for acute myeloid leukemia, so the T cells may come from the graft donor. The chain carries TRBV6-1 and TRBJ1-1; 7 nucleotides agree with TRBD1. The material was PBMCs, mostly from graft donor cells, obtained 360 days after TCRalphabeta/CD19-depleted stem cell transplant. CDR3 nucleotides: TGTGCCGCCCGGGACAGCTTGAACACTGAAGCTTTCTTT. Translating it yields CAARDSLNTEAFF.